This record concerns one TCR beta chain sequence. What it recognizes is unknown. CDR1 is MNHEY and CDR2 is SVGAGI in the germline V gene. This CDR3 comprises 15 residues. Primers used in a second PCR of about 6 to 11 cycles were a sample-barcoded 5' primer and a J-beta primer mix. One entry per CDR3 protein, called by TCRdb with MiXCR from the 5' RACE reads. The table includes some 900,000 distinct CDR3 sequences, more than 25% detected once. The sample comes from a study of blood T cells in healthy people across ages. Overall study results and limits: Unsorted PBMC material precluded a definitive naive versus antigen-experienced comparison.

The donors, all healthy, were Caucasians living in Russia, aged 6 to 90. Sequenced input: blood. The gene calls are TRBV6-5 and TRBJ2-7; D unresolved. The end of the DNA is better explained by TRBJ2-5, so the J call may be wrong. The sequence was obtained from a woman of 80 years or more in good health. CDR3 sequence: CASSPDLSRKETQYF. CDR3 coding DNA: TGTGCCAGCAGTCCGGACCTATCAAGAAAAGAGACCCAGTACTTC.